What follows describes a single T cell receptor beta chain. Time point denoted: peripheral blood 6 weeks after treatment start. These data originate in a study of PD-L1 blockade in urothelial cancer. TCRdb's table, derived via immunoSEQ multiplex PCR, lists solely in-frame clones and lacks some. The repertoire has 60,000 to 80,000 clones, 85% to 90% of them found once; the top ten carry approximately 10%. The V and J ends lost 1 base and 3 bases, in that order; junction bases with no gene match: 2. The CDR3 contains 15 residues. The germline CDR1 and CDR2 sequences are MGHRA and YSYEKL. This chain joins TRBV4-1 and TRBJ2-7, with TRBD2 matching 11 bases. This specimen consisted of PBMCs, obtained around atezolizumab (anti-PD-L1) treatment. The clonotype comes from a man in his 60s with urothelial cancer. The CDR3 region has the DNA TGCGCCAGCAGCCAAGGACTAGCGGGGCACTACGAGCAGTACTTC. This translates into CASSQGLAGHYEQYF.